These 19 T cell receptor beta chains were sequenced from one sample in a study of response to subunit inactivated influenza vaccine. TCRdb passed the RT-PCR reads through MiXCR, listing each CDR3 protein once. Among about 580,000 distinct CDR3 sequences, about 14% were seen once, and the ten largest hold around 10%. Sample: PBMCs from blood, taken about 11 days after vaccination. The source of these receptors is a man in his fifties or sixties who received an inactivated influenza vaccine.

The chain carries TRBV11-1 and TRBJ2-2; D unclear. Trimming took off 5 bases at V and 7 bases at J, with 26 bases between the two ends. The CDR3 is 18 residues long. CDR1 is SGHAT, CDR2 FQDESV, per germline (reference sequence). CDR3 loop: CASSRGYDTRGIYGELFF. DNA for the CDR3: TGTGCCAGCAGCCGAGGTTACGACACCCGTGGAATATACGGGGAGCTGTTTTTT.

The J gene is TRBJ1-2, the V gene TRBV30, with TRBD1 matching 8 bases. CDR3 length: 15 amino acids. CDR1 and CDR2 (germline): GTSNPN, SVGIG (reference sequence). Trimming at V came to 0 bases and at J to 4 bases, leaving 7 bases not matched to a gene. CDR3 residues: CAWSVGTGRSYGYTF. The CDR3 DNA sequence: TGTGCCTGGAGTGTCGGGACAGGCCGATCCTATGGCTACACCTTC.

This chain joins TRBV28 and TRBJ1-5, with 8 bases lining up with TRBD1. CDR1 is MDHEN and CDR2 is SYDVKM in the germline V gene. V dropped 2 bases and J dropped 2; count of bases not matched to a gene: 5. The CDR3 has 16 amino acids. The CDR3 sequence: CASSLGQGYGNQPQHF. CDR3 nucleotide sequence: TGTGCCAGCAGTTTAGGACAGGGATACGGCAATCAGCCCCAGCATTTT. The whole variable domain, remainder taken from reference TRBV28 and TRBJ1-5, is DVKVTQSSRYLVKRTGEKVFLECVQDMDHENMFWYRQDPGLGLRLIYFSYDVKMKEKGDIPEGYSVSREKKERFSLILESASTNQTSMYLCASSLGQGYGNQPQHFGDGTRLSIL.

This clonotype was recorded a few times. Here the CDR3 DNA reads TGTGCCAGCAGATCGAGGACAGGGGGCGTGCAGTATTTT. It specifies CASRSRTGGVQYF. The V and J genes are TRBV12-3 or TRBV12-4 and TRBJ2-3, with TRBD1 matching over 11 bases. The CDR3 sequence is 13 residues long. J lost 11 bases, V lost 6 bases, and 7 bases had no gene match.

J is TRBJ2-6 and V is TRBV7-9; D is undetermined. This CDR3 comprises 15 residues. The V and J ends lost 4 bases and 2 bases respectively, with 9 bases between them. Looked up from germline, CDR1 is SEHNR and CDR2 is FQNEAQ (reference sequence). CDR3 sequence reads: CASSSDVTGANVLTF. CDR3 coding DNA: TGTGCCAGCAGCTCGGACGTTACTGGGGCCAACGTCCTGACTTTC.

In regard to this clonotype: The junction does not match germline at one end; this may be a read error. The chain links TRBV15 to TRBJ2-1; TRBD2 matches 7 bases. The V gene's germline CDR1 is LNHNV and CDR2 YYDKDF (reference sequence). This CDR3 is built from 16 residues. CDR3 amino acids: CATIRGRAGSYNEQFF. CDR3 bases: TGTGCCACCATCAGAGGCAGAGCGGGATCCTACAATGAGCAGTTCTTC.

On this clonotype: Sequence at one end of the junction differs from germline and may be a read error. The chain employs TRBV6-6 and TRBJ2-7; 8 bases line up with TRBD2. CDR1 MNHNY and CDR2 SVGAGI come from the germline V gene (reference sequence). The CDR3 spans 11 residues. As DNA, the CDR3 is TGTGCCAGCAGCCCCGGGACTAGTTGTAACTTC. This sequence encodes CASSPGTSCNF.

The chain combines TRBV7-2 with TRBJ2-1, with 11 bases lining up with TRBD1. The V gene end was trimmed by 5 bases and the J gene end by 4 bases; junction bases not matched to a gene: 10. Germline CDR1 SGHTA, CDR2 FQGNSA. The CDR3 contains 17 residues. The CDR3 protein is CASSATGTGGFYNEQFF. The DNA for the CDR3 is TGTGCCAGCAGCGCTACCGGGACAGGGGGTTTTTACAATGAGCAGTTCTTC.

This clonotype was picked up many times. The chain recombines TRBV7-2 with TRBJ1-5; D gene uncertain. Germline CDR1 reads SGHTA; CDR2 reads FQGNSA. Trimming took 5 bases from V and 0 from J, leaving 8 bases between them. This CDR3 is built from 14 residues. CDR3 loop: CASSQTHSNQPQHF. The CDR3 DNA reads as TGTGCCAGCAGCCAGACACATAGCAATCAGCCCCAGCATTTT.

There are a few counts of this clonotype. The chain employs TRBV5-1 and TRBJ2-2; D gene unclear. The CDR3 consists of 12 residues. The germline gives CDR1 SGHRS, CDR2 YFSETQ. Trimming took off 4 bases at V and 6 bases at J, with 7 bases between the two ends. CDR3 in DNA: TGCGCCAGCAGCCGATCCTCCGGGGAGCTGTTTTTT. Translated: CASSRSSGELFF.

This clonotype was seen only a few times. The V and J genes are TRBV20-1 and TRBJ2-5; D not resolved. This CDR3 is built from 13 residues. Trimming stripped 7 bases from V and 5 bases from J, with 17 bases between. Germline lookup yields CDR1 DFQATT and CDR2 SNEGSKA (reference sequence). CDR3 sequence: CSVPAPGAETQYF. CDR3 DNA sequence: TGCAGTGTCCCCGCCCCCGGAGCGGAGACCCAGTACTTC.

This clonotype showed up just a few times. The V call is TRBV12-3 or TRBV12-4, the J call TRBJ1-5; the D is unclear. This CDR3 is 12 amino acids long. The V end lost 6 bases, the J end lost 7 bases, and 10 bases lay between the germline ends. As DNA, the CDR3 is TGTGCCAGCAGATACGGTGACCAGCCCCAGCATTTT. As protein: CASRYGDQPQHF.

This clonotype has only a few counts. The genes are TRBV7-9 and TRBJ2-5, with 10 bases lining up with TRBD1. CDR3 length: 15 amino acids. Trimming at V came to 5 bases and at J to 5 bases, leaving 8 bases not matched to a gene. Germline loops: CDR1 SEHNR, CDR2 FQNEAQ (reference sequence). The CDR3 DNA is TGTGCCAGCAGCCTGTCGGGACAGGGGCGCGAGACCCAGTACTTC. Its protein product is CASSLSGQGRETQYF.

This clonotype was seen many times. The chain has TRBV5-6 and TRBJ2-5; no clear D gene. CDR1 SGHDT and CDR2 YYEEEE come from the germline V gene. CDR3 length: 13 residues. V dropped 2 bases and J dropped 2 bases, with 7 bases sitting between them. The CDR3 sequence is CASSLIQQETQYF. The DNA for the CDR3 is TGTGCCAGCAGCTTAATACAGCAAGAGACCCAGTACTTC.

In nucleotides, the CDR3 is TGCGCCAGCAGTTATACAGGTACCGGGGAGCTGTTTTTT. It translates to CASSYTGTGELFF. The genes are TRBV10-2 and TRBJ2-2; D possibly corresponds to TRBD1 (5 bases). Germline loops: CDR1 WSHSY, CDR2 SAAADI. V was pared by 5 bases and J by 5 bases, with 9 bases between. The length of the CDR3 is 13 residues.

This clonotype was counted ten times or more. The rearrangement links TRBV5-1 to TRBJ2-7, with a weak D call TRBD1 (5 bases). V was trimmed by 4 bases and J by 0 bases, leaving 14 bases between them. Looked up from germline, CDR1 is SGHRS and CDR2 is YFSETQ. This CDR3 has 15 amino acids. In DNA, the CDR3 is TGCGCCAGCAGCCAAAGACCCGACAGCTCCTACGAGCAGTACTTC. This sequence encodes CASSQRPDSSYEQYF.

This clonotype was seen a handful of times. The chain uses TRBV28 and TRBJ2-7; D is possibly TRBD2 (5 bases). This CDR3 contains 16 residues. Between the trimmed V and J ends, which lost 3 bases and 0 bases, there was a span of 15 bases. Germline loops: CDR1 MDHEN, CDR2 SYDVKM. Written as DNA, the CDR3 is TGTGCCAGCAGTTTTGGTTACGGGAAGAGCTCCTACGAGCAGTACTTC. This translates into CASSFGYGKSSYEQYF.

The chain links TRBV4-2 to TRBJ1-1, with D unclear. CDR3 length: 16 residues. Germline assignment: CDR1 LGHNA and CDR2 YNFKEQ. Between the trimmed V and J ends, which lost 0 bases and 1 base, there was a span of 12 bases. This chain's CDR3 is CASSQDVWQQNTEAFF. The CDR3 DNA is TGTGCCAGCAGCCAAGATGTTTGGCAGCAGAACACTGAAGCTTTCTTT.

The V and J genes are TRBV5-1 and TRBJ2-3; D might be TRBD2 (6 bases). This CDR3 is built from 13 residues. The germline V and J ends were trimmed by 7 bases and 1 base, with 10 bases remaining between them. Germline V gene lookup returns CDR1 SGHRS and CDR2 YFSETQ. The CDR3 sequence is CASGSGGTDTQYF. The CDR3, as DNA: TGCGCCAGCGGATCGGGGGGCACAGATACGCAGTATTTT.